This entry lists 13 T cell receptor beta chains sequenced from one sample in a study of blood T cell repertoires in COVID-19. TCRdb's table, derived via immunoSEQ multiplex PCR, lists solely in-frame clones and lacks some. The sample shows approximately 170,000 clones, 86% of them seen only once. Sequences were obtained from peripheral blood. The source is an older woman with COVID-19, enrolled during active disease.

This clone was observed a few times. The J gene is TRBJ1-4, the V gene TRBV4-3; D gene unclear. The CDR3 sequence is 15 residues long. CDR1 and CDR2 from the germline V gene are LGHNA and YSLEER. Trimming stripped 0 bases from V and 4 bases from J, with 9 bases between. The CDR3 sequence: CASSQESAYNEKLFF. CDR3 nucleotide sequence: TGCGCCAGCAGCCAAGAGAGCGCCTATAATGAAAAACTGTTTTTT.

Comment on this clone: Other DNA variants within this sample encode the same CDR3. The chain recombines TRBV7-9 with TRBJ1-4; D perhaps matches TRBD1 (6 bases). This CDR3 spans 14 amino acids. Germline CDR1 reads SEHNR; CDR2 reads FQNEAQ (reference sequence). With 0 bases removed from V and 5 bases from J, the gap between germline ends came to 7 bases. The CDR3 loop is CASSLAGQNEKLFF. CDR3 bases: TGTGCCAGCAGCTTAGCGGGACAAAATGAAAAACTGTTTTTT. Full variable domain (outside the CDR3, taken from reference TRBV7-9 and TRBJ1-4): DTGVSQNPRHKITKRGQNVTFRCDPISEHNRLYWYRQTLGQGPEFLTYFQNEAQLEKSRLLSDRFSAERPKGSFSTLEIQRTEQGDSAMYLCASSLAGQNEKLFFGSGTQLSVL.

This sequence joins TRBV11-2 and TRBJ2-3; TRBD2 is a possible D gene (5 bases). CDR3 size: 14 residues. Germline V gene sequence: CDR1 SGHAT, CDR2 FQNNGV. V was pared by 3 bases and J by 5 bases, with 12 bases between. CDR3 protein: CASSFVGVVDTQYF. The CDR3 nucleotides read TGTGCCAGCAGCTTCGTGGGAGTGGTAGATACGCAGTATTTT.

The chain carries TRBV5-1 and TRBJ2-7; TRBD2 aligns across 8 bases. This CDR3 has 15 amino acids. The germline V gene encodes CDR1 SGHRS and CDR2 YFSETQ. The V gene end was trimmed by 1 base and the J gene end by 1 base; junction bases not matched to a gene: 4. CDR3 residues: CASSLHGRDSYEQYF. The CDR3 DNA is TGCGCCAGCAGCTTGCACGGGAGGGATTCCTACGAGCAGTACTTC.

The chain recombines TRBV10-3 with TRBJ2-5; D gene ambiguous. V was shortened by 0 bases and J by 11 bases, with 7 bases between the two germline ends. The germline CDR1 and CDR2 sequences are ENHRY and SYGVKD. CDR3 length: 11 amino acids. The CDR3 DNA reads as TGTGCCATCAGTGAGTCGTCGGAGCAGTACTTC. Translation gives CAISESSEQYF.

The rearrangement uses TRBV7-8 and TRBJ1-5, with D possibly matching TRBD1 (5 bases). V was trimmed by 5 bases and J by 0 bases, leaving 17 bases between them. The CDR3 has 17 residues. CDR1 SGHVS and CDR2 FQNEAQ come from the germline V gene. The DNA of the CDR3 is TGTGCCAGCAGCGCCCGACGGGGGTCAGATAGCAATCAGCCCCAGCATTTT. As protein: CASSARRGSDSNQPQHF.

The chain is built from TRBV4-3 and TRBJ2-2; D possibly corresponds to TRBD2 (5 bases). CDR1 and CDR2 from the germline V gene are LGHNA and YSLEER. The CDR3 runs 17 residues. V was shortened by 0 bases and J by 8 bases, with 19 bases between the two germline ends. CDR3 sequence: CASSQEEDQTRLGELFF. CDR3 nucleotide sequence: TGCGCCAGCAGCCAAGAGGAGGACCAAACCCGGCTAGGGGAGCTGTTTTTT.

The V gene is TRBV5-1, the J gene TRBJ2-1; 14 nucleotides match TRBD2. This CDR3 spans 14 amino acids. CDR1 and CDR2 from the germline V gene are SGHRS and YFSETQ. J was trimmed by 12 bases and V by 4 bases; bases with no gene match: 6. For the CDR3, the DNA is TGCGCCAGCAGCCTCATGACTAGCGGGAGGGGGCAGTTCTTC. Its protein product is CASSLMTSGRGQFF.

CDR3 nucleotide sequence: TGCAGCGCCTTAGATCCTAATCAGCCCCAGCATTTT. Translated, it gives CSALDPNQPQHF. The V and J genes are TRBV29-1 and TRBJ1-5; D gene unclear. This CDR3 contains 12 residues. The germline V gene has CDR1 SQVTM and CDR2 ANQGSEA. Trimming took 7 bases from V and 4 from J, leaving 11 bases between them. The whole variable domain, filled in from reference TRBV29-1 and TRBJ1-5, reads SAVISQKPSRDICQRGTSLTIQCQVDSQVTMMFWYRQQPGQSLTLIATANQGSEATYESGFVIDKFPISRPNLTFSTLTVSNMSPEDSSIYLCSALDPNQPQHFGDGTRLSIL.

The genes are TRBV7-2 and TRBJ1-1, with a possible D match to TRBD1 (5 bases). CDR1 SGHTA and CDR2 FQGNSA come from the germline V gene. V was shortened by 5 bases and J by 1 base, with 11 bases between the two germline ends. The CDR3 loop spans 14 amino acids. The CDR3 coding sequence is TGTGCCAGCAGCATCACAAGGGGGAACACTGAAGCTTTCTTT. Translating it yields CASSITRGNTEAFF.

V is TRBV29-1 and J is TRBJ1-1, with TRBD1 matching 8 bases. V dropped 7 bases and J dropped 3; count of bases not matched to a gene: 4. The germline V gene encodes CDR1 SQVTM and CDR2 ANQGSEA. This CDR3 is built from 12 residues. This chain's CDR3 is CSGGQGDTEAFF. The CDR3 nucleotides read TGCAGCGGCGGACAGGGTGACACTGAAGCTTTCTTT.

This sequence joins TRBV29-1 and TRBJ2-3; 11 nucleotides match TRBD2. V dropped 6 bases and J dropped 5; count of bases not matched to a gene: 10. Germline CDR1 SQVTM, CDR2 ANQGSEA. The CDR3 is made up of 15 amino acids. DNA for the CDR3: TGCAGCGTCCGTCAACTAGCGGGAGTGGGAGATACGCAGTATTTT. Protein: CSVRQLAGVGDTQYF.

The chain carries TRBV9 and TRBJ2-4; TRBD1 aligns across 9 bases. The CDR3 loop spans 15 amino acids. Germline CDR1 and CDR2: SGDLS and YYNGEE. V shed 2 bases, J shed 4 bases, and the junction held 4 bases outside the gene matches. For the CDR3, the DNA is TGTGCCAGCAGCGTCGGGACAGGGCTGAAAAACATTCAGTACTTC. As protein: CASSVGTGLKNIQYF.